This TCR beta chain was sequenced in a study of T cells in localized non-small cell lung cancer. Judged by abundance, this clone is medium-sized. Produced via immunoSEQ multiplex PCR; TCRdb's table is partial and in-frame only. The table lists more than 1,400 clones, about 24% of them singletons. V lost 3 bases and J lost 2, with 8 bases in between. CDR1 is SGHNT and CDR2 is YENEEA in the germline V gene. The CDR3 is 15 residues long. Sequencing used normal lung tissue next to the tumor, obtained before any cancer treatment. The receptor was isolated from a woman aged 18 to 49 with stage III lung adenocarcinoma. V gene TRBV11-3 combines with J gene TRBJ2-6; D unresolved. The CDR3 is CASSFGVTGANVLTF. The CDR3 bases are TGTGCCAGCAGCTTTGGAGTTACTGGGGCCAACGTCCTGACTTTC. Together with reference TRBV11-3 and TRBJ2-6, the CDR3 gives the full variable domain: EAGVVQSPRYKIIEKKQPVAFWCNPISGHNTLYWYLQNLGQGPELLIRYENEEAVDDSQLPKDRFSAERLKGVDSTLKIQPAELGDSAVYLCASSFGVTGANVLTFGAGSRLTVL.